This T cell receptor (beta chain) was recovered during a study of graft-versus-host responses after intestinal transplantation. The wider study: Recipients across the board were started on anti-thymocyte globulin induction, then kept on tacrolimus and steroids for about three years.

Details on this clone: Its specificity is unknown.

Here immunoSEQ multiplex PCR was the method, and the copy in TCRdb shows in-frame clones only, minus some. The sample carries 85,000 to 90,000 clones, roughly four fifths recorded once. Whole-study results and caveats: Peak levels of circulating GvH clones tracked with early post-transplant HvG declines. Detected in recipient marrow were GvH clones, some of which were first observed in ileum or blood.

The sequenced sample was unstimulated CD8+ T cells sorted from spleen or lymph node cells, obtained before intestinal transplant. The TCR sequence derives from a human donor who received an intestinal transplant.

This CDR3 is CASSNQGAQPQHF. For the CDR3, the DNA is TGTGCCAGCAGCAATCAGGGGGCTCAGCCCCAGCATTTT. The chain is built from TRBV5-6 and TRBJ1-5; 8 bases align to TRBD1. Germline-derived CDR1 and CDR2 are SGHDT and YYEEEE. J lost 6 bases, V lost 4 bases, and 3 bases had no gene match. CDR3 size: 13 residues. Based on the CDR3 plus reference TRBV5-6 and TRBJ1-5, the full variable domain is DAGVTQSPTHLIKTRGQQVTLRCSPKSGHDTVSWYQQALGQGPQFIFQYYEEEERQRGNFPDRFSGHQFPNYSSELNVNALLLGDSALYLCASSNQGAQPQHFGDGTRLSIL.